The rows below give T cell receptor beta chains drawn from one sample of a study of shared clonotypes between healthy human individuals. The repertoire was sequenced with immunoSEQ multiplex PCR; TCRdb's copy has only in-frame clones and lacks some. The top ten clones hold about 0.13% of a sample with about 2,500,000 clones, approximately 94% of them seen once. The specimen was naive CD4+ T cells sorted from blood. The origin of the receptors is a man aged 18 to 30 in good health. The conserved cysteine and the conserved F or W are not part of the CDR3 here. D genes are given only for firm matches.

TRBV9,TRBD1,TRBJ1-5,ASSVGTGSNQPQH
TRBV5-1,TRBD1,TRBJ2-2,ASSVGQPNTGELF
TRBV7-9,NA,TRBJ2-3,ASSLSRGQSTDTQY
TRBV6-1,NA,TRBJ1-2,ASSEGVGIYGYT
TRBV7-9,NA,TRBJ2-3,ASSFDGSTDTQY
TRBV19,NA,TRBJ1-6,ASSIKRPGGNSPLH
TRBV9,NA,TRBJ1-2,ASSDQGTYGYT
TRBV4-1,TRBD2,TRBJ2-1,ASSQGPRMQRGSSYNEQF
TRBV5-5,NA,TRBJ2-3,ASSRTIQGRTDTQY
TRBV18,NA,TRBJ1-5,ASSPQGPGGQPQH
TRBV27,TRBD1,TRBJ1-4,ASSPPDRGRREKLF
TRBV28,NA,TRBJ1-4,ASSDPLREKLF
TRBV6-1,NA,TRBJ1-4,ASSGPGGKSEKLF
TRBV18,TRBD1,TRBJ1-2,ASSPPGQVGGYT
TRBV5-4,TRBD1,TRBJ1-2,ASSPGTGGESGYT
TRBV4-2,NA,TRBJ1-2,ASSQDPGSYGYT
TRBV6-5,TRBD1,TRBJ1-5,ASSSDRGSNQPQH
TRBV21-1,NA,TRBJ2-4,ASSQTATKNIQY
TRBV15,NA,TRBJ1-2,ATSVRVTANYGYT
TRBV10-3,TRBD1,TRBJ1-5,AISELAGGQPQH
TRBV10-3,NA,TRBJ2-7,AISEQLLLSYEQY
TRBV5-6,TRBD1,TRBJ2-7,ASSLDRGVGWQY
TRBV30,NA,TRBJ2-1,AWSVGRYNEQF
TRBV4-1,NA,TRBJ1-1,ASSQDQVTGNTEAF
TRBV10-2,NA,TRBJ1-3,ASSAGGSSGNTIY
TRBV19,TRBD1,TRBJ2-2,ASSPGQGAGELF
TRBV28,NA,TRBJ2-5,ASSFLGRETQY
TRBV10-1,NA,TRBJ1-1,ASSQGKNTEAF
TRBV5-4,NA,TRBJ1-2,ASSLADRNFNSNYGYT
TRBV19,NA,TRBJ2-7,ASSMSAGWSEQY
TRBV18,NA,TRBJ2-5,ASSPPQTALAQETQY
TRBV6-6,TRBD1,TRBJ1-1,ASIDRDKTEAF
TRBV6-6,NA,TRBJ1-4,ASSPGDRSNEKLF
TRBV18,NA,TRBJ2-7,ASSRGHSEEQY
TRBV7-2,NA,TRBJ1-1,ASSLYSGQGRTEAF
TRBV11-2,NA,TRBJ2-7,ASSGPLRVEQY
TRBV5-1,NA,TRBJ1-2,ASSLYQSENGYT
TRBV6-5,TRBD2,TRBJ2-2,ASSYNLASGTGELF
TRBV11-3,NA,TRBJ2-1,ASSLRHASSYNEQF
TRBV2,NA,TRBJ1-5,ASHILQGVQPQH
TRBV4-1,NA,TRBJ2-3,ASSQADTQY
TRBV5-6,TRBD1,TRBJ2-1,ASSWDRGQSLSYNEQF